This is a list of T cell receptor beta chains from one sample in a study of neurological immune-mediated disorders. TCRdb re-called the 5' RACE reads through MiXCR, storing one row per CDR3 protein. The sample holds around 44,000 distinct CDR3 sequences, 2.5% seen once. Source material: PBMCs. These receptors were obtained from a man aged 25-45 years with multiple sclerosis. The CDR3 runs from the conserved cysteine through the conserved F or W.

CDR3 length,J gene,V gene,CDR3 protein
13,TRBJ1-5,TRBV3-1,CASSQDLVQPQHF
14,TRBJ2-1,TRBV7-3,CASSWGQGENEQFF
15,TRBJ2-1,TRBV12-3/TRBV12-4,CASSFALAVDNEQFF
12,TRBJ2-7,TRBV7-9,CASSPSSYEQYF
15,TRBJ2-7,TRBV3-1,CASSPNPQTGGEQYF
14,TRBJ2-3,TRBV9,CASSVGVWQDTQYF
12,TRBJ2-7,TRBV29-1,CSATDRAPEQYF
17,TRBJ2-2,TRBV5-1,CASSFQLAGVGTGELFF
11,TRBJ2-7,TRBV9,CASRTGTEQYF
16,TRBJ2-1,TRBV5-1,CASSLAGISSYNEQFF
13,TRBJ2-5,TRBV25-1,CASSADSRETQYF
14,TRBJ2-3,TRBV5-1,CASSADWGGDTQYF
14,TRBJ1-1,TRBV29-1,CSVEAPGARTEAFF
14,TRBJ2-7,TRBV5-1,CASSLGTTTYEQYF
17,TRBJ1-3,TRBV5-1,CASSYTGQASSGNTIYF
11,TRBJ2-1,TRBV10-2,CASSEDSRQFF
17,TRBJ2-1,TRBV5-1,CASSLGGREGPYNEQFF
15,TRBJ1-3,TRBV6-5,CASGYYPFPGNTIYF
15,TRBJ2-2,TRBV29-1,CSVEAQDRESGELFF
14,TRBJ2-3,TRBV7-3,CASSLGLAGDTQYF
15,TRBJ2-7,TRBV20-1,CSARGQAGGPYEQYF
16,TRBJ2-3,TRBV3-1,CASSQPTSGARDTQYF
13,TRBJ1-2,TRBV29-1,CSVGRGENYGYTF
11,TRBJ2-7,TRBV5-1,CASRGSYEQYF
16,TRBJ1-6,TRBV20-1,CSARDLETGRHSPLHF
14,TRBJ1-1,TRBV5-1,CASSSGGTYTEAFF
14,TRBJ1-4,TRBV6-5,CASSYGRRNEKLFF
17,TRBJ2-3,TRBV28,CASSPLAETPSTDTQYF